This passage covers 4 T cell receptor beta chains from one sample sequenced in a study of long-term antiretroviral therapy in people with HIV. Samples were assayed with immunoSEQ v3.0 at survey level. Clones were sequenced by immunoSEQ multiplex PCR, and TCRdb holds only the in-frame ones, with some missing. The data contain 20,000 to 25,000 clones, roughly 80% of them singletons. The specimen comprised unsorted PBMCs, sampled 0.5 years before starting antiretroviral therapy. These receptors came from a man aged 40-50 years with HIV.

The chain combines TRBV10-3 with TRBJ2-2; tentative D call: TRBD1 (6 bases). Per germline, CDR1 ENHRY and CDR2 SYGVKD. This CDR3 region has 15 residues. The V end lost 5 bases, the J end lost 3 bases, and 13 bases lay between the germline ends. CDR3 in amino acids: CAISSDGTYTGELFF. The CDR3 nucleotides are TGTGCCATCAGTTCGGACGGGACATACACCGGGGAGCTGTTTTTT.

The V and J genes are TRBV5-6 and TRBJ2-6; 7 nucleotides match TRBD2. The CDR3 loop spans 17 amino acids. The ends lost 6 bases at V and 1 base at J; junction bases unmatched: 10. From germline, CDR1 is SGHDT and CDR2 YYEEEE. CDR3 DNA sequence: TGTGCCAGCACCCAAATGGGGGAGGGATCTGGGGCCAACGTCCTGACTTTC. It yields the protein CASTQMGEGSGANVLTF.

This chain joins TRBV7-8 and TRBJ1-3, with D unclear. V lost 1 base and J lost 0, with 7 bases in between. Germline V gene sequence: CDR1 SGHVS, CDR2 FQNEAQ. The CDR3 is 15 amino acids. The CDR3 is CASSLVETSGNTIYF. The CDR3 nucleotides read TGTGCCAGCAGCTTAGTCGAAACCTCTGGAAACACCATATATTTT.

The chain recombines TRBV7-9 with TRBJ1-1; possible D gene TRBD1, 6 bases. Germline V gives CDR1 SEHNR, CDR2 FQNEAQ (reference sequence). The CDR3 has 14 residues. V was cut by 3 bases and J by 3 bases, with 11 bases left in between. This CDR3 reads CASSFAGQYTEAFF. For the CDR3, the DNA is TGTGCCAGCAGCTTCGCCGGACAGTACACTGAAGCTTTCTTT. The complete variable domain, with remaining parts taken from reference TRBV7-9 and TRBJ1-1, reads DTGVSQNPRHKITKRGQNVTFRCDPISEHNRLYWYRQTLGQGPEFLTYFQNEAQLEKSRLLSDRFSAERPKGSFSTLEIQRTEQGDSAMYLCASSFAGQYTEAFFGQGTRLTVV.